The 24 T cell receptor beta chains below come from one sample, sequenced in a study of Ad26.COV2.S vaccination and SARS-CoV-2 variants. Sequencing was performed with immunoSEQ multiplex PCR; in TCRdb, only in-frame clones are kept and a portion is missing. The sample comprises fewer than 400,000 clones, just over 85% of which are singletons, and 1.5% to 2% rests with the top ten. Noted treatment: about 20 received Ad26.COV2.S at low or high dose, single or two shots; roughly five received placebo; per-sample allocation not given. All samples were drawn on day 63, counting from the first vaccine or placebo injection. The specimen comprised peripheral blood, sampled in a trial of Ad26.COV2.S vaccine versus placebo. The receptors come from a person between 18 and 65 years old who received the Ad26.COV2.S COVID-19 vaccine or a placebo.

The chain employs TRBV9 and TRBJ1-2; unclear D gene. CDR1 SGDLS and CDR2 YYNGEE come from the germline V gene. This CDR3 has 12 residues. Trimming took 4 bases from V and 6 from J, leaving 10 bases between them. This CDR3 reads CASSPPVNGYTF. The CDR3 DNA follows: TGTGCCAGCAGCCCCCCAGTCAATGGCTACACCTTC.

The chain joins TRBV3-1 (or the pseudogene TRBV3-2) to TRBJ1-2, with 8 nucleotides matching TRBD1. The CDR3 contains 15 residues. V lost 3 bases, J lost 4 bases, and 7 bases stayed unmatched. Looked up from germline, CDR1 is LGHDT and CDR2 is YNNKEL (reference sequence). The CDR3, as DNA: TGTGCCAGCAGCCAGGACGATGACAGGGGCTATGGCTACACCTTC. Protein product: CASSQDDDRGYGYTF.

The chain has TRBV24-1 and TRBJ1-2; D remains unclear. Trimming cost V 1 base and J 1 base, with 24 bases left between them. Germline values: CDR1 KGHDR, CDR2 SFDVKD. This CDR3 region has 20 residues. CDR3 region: CATSDFELSGSGGCNYGYTF. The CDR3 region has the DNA TGTGCCACCAGTGATTTTGAGCTATCGGGGAGTGGTGGGTGTAACTATGGCTACACCTTC.

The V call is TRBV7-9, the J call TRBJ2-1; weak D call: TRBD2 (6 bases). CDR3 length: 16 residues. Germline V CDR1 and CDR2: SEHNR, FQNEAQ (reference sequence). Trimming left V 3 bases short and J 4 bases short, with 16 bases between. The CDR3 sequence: CASSLGSGGLYNEQFF. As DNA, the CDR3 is TGTGCCAGCAGCTTGGGGTCCGGGGGATTGTACAATGAGCAGTTCTTC.

CDR3 coding DNA: TGTGCCAGCAGCCCGCGACCACAGGGGAGCTCTGGAAACACCATATATTTT. It translates to CASSPRPQGSSGNTIYF. J is TRBJ1-3 and V is TRBV9, with 7 bases that match TRBD1. There are 17 residues in the CDR3. Germline V gene lookup returns CDR1 SGDLS and CDR2 YYNGEE. J gave up 0 bases and V 4 bases, and 10 bases lay outside the gene matches.

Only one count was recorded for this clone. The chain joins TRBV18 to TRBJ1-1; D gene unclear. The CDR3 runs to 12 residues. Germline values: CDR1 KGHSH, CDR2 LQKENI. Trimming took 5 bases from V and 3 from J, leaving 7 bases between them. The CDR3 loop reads CASSDTYTEAFF. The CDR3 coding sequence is TGTGCCAGCTCAGACACTTACACTGAAGCTTTCTTT.

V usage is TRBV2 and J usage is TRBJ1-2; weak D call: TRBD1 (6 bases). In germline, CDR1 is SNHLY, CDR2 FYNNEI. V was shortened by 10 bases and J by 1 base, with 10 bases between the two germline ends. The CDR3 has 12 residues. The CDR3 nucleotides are TGTGCCACAGAACAGGGTAACTATGGCTACACCTTC. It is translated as CATEQGNYGYTF. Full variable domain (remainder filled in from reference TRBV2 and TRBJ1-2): EPEVTQTPSHQVTQMGQEVILRCVPISNHLYFYWYRQILGQKVEFLVSFYNNEISEKSEIFDDQFSVERPDGSNFTLKIRSTKLEDSAMYFCATEQGNYGYTFGSGTRLTVV.

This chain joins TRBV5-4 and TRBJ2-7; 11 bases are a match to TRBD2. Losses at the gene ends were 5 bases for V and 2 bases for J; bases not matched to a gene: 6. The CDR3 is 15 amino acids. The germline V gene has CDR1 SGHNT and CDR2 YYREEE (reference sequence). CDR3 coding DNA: TGTGCCAGCAGTCCTCTAGCGGGGGGCCCCTACGAGCAGTACTTC. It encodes CASSPLAGGPYEQYF.

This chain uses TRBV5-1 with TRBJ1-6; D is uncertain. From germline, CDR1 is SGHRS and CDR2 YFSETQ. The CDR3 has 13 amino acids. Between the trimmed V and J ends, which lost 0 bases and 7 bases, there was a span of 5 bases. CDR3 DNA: TGCGCCAGCAGCTTGGACGTGAATTCACCCCTCCACTTT. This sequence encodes CASSLDVNSPLHF.

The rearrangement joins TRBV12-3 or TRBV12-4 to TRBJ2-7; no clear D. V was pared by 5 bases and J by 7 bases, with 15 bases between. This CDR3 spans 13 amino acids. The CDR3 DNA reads TGTGCCAGCAGTCCGAAAGGACCTGGTGAGCAGTACTTC. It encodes CASSPKGPGEQYF.

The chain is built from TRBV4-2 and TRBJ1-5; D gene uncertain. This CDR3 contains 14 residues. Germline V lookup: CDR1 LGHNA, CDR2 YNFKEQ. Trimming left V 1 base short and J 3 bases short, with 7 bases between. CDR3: CASSQGLYNQPQHF. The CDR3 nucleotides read TGTGCCAGCAGCCAAGGTCTTTACAATCAGCCCCAGCATTTT.

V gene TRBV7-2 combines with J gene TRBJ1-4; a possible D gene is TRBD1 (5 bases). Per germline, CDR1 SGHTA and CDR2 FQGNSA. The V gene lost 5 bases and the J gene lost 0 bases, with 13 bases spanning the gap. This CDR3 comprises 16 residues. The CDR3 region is CASSHRDPATNEKLFF. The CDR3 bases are TGTGCCAGCAGCCATAGGGACCCGGCAACTAATGAAAAACTGTTTTTT.

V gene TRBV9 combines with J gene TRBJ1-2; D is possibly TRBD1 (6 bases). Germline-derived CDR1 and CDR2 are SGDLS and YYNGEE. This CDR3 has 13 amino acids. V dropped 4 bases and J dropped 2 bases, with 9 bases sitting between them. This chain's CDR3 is CASSTQGNYGYTF. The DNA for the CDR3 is TGTGCCAGCAGCACCCAGGGGAACTATGGCTACACCTTC.

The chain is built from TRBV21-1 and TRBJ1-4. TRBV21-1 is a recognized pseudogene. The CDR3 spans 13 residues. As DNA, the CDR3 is TGTGCCAGCAGGAGGAGGCGGGATGAAAAACTGTTTTTT. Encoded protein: CASRRRRDEKLFF.

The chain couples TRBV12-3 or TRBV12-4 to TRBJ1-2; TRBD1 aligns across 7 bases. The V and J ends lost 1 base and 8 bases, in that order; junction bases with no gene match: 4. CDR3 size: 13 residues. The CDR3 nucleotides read TGTGCCAGCAGTTTAGGACAGGGTCTGGGCTACACCTTC. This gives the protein CASSLGQGLGYTF.

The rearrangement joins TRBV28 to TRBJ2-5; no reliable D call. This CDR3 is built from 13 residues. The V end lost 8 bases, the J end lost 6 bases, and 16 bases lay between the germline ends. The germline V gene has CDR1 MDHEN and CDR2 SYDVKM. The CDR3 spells CASRSGIRKTQYF. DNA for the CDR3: TGTGCCAGCCGAAGTGGGATAAGGAAGACCCAGTACTTC.

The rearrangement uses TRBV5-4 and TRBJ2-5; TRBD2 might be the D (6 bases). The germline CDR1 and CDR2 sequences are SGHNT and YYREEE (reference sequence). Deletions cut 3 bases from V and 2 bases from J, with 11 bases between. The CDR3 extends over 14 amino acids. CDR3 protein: CASSSGTAQETQYF. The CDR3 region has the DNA TGTGCCAGCAGCTCCGGGACTGCTCAAGAGACCCAGTACTTC.

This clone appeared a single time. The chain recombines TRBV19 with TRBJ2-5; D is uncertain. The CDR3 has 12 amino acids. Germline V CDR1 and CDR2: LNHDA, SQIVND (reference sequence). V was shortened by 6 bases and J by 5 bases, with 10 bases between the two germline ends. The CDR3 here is CASSWSGETQYF. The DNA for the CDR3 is TGTGCCAGTAGCTGGAGTGGGGAGACCCAGTACTTC.

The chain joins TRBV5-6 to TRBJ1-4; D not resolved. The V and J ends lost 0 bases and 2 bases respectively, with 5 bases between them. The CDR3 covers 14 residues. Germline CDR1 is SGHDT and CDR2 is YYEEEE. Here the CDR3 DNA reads TGTGCCAGCAGCTTGGTTAATACTAATGAAAAACTGTTTTTT. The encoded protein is CASSLVNTNEKLFF. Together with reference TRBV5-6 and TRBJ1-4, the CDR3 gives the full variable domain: DAGVTQSPTHLIKTRGQQVTLRCSPKSGHDTVSWYQQALGQGPQFIFQYYEEEERQRGNFPDRFSGHQFPNYSSELNVNALLLGDSALYLCASSLVNTNEKLFFGSGTQLSVL.

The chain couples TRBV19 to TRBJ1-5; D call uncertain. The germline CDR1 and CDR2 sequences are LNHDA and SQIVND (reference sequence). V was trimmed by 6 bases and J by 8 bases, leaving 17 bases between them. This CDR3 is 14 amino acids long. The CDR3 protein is CASSSQRGAEPQHF. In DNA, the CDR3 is TGTGCCAGTAGCTCACAACGGGGAGCGGAGCCCCAGCATTTT.

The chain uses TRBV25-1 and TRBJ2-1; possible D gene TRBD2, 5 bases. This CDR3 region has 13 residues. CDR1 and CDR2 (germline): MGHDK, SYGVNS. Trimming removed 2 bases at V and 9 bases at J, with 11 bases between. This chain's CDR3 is CASSEGGYGEQFF. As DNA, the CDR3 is TGTGCCAGCAGTGAAGGAGGCTACGGTGAGCAGTTCTTC.

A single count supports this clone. The CDR3 sequence: CASSERDSTGGYGYTF. The CDR3 nucleotides read TGCGCCAGCAGCGAAAGGGACAGTACAGGGGGCTATGGCTACACCTTC. The V and J genes are TRBV5-1 and TRBJ1-2; 8 positions agree with TRBD1. Germline V gene lookup returns CDR1 SGHRS and CDR2 YFSETQ. J was trimmed by 4 bases and V by 4 bases; bases with no gene match: 12. The CDR3 has 16 residues.

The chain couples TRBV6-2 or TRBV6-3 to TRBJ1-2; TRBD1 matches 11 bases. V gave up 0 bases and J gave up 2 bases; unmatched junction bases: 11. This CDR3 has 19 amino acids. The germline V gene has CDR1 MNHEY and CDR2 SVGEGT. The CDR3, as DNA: TGTGCCAGCAGTTACTCGCTGGGACAGGGGGGCTCGGCCAACTATGGCTACACCTTC. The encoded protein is CASSYSLGQGGSANYGYTF.

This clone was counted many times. DNA for the CDR3: TGCGCCAGCACCGACCCGGGCCGGCGCAGGGGTGAAAAACTGTTTTTT. Residues: CASTDPGRRRGEKLFF. The rearrangement uses TRBV4-1 and TRBJ1-4, with D perhaps matching TRBD1 (6 bases). The CDR3 consists of 16 residues. The V end lost 7 bases, the J end lost 7 bases, and 22 bases lay between the germline ends. In germline, CDR1 is MGHRA, CDR2 YSYEKL.